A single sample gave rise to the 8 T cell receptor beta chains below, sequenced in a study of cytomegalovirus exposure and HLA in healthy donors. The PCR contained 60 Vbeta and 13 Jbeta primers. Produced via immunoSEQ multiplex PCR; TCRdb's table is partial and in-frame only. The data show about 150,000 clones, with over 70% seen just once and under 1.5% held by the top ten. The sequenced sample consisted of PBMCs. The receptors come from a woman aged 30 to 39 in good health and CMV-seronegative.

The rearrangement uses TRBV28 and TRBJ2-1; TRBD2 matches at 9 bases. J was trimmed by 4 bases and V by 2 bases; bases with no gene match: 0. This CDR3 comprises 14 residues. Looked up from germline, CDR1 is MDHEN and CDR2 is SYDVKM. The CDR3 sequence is CASSLAGGYNEQFF. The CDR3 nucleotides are TGTGCCAGCAGTTTAGCGGGGGGGTACAATGAGCAGTTCTTC.

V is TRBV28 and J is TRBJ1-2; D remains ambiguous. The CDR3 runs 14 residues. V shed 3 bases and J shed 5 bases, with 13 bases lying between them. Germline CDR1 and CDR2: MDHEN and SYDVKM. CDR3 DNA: TGTGCCAGCAGTTTGGAGACGAGATGGTATGGCTACACCTTC. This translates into CASSLETRWYGYTF.

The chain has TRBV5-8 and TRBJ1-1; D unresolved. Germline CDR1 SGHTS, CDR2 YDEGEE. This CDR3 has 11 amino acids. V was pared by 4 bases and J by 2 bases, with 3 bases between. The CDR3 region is CASSQNTEAFF. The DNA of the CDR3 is TGTGCCAGCAGCCAAAACACTGAAGCTTTCTTT.

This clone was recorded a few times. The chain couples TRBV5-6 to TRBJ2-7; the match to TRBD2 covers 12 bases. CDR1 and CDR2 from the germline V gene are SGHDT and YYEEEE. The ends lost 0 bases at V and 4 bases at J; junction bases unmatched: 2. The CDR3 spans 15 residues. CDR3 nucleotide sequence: TGTGCCAGCAGCTTGGCACTAGCGGGGGGATACGAGCAGTACTTC. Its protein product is CASSLALAGGYEQYF.

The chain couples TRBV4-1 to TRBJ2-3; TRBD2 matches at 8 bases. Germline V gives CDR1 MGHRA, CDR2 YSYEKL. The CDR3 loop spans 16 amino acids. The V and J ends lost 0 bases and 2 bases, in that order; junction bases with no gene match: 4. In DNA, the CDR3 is TGCGCCAGCAGCCAAGATACGCGGGGGGTCACAGATACGCAGTATTTT. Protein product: CASSQDTRGVTDTQYF.

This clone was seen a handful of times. The CDR3 DNA sequence: TGTGCCAGCAGCGTAGGGCGGATATCCTCTGGGGCCAACGTCCTGACTTTC. Its protein product is CASSVGRISSGANVLTF. This chain connects TRBV9 to TRBJ2-6, with unresolved D. The CDR3 is 17 amino acids. V lost 0 bases and J lost 0, with 10 bases in between. Germline V gene sequence: CDR1 SGDLS, CDR2 YYNGEE.

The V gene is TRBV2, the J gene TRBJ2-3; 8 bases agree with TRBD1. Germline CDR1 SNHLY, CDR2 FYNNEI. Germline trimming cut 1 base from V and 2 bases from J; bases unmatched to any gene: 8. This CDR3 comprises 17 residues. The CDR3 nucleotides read TGTGCCAGCAGTGAAGTGGGTCCAGGGGGCCTCACAGATACGCAGTATTTT. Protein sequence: CASSEVGPGGLTDTQYF.

The CDR3 protein is CASSLVPGGQTQYF. The CDR3 nucleotides read TGTGCCAGCAGCTTAGTGCCCGGCGGCCAGACCCAGTACTTC. The genes are TRBV11-2 and TRBJ2-5; D ambiguous. CDR1 SGHAT and CDR2 FQNNGV come from the germline V gene. The V and J ends lost 1 base and 6 bases respectively, with 12 bases between them. The CDR3 contains 14 residues.